Detailed here is one TCR beta chain. V was clipped by 1 base and J by 4 bases, with 10 bases between them. The germline CDR1 and CDR2 sequences are SGHDN and FVKESK. CDR3 length: 14 residues. In the authors' methods: Nucleated cell number was recorded as an estimate derived from reference gene primer amplification. Generated by immunoSEQ multiplex PCR, the TCRdb table keeps only in-frame clones and is missing some. The DNA gave D and trimming, while V, J and clone size come from that table. The data show a few hundred thousand clones, with 85% to 90% seen just once and about 0.99% held by the top ten. This entry is derived from a study of blood T cell repertoires in COVID-19. Study-wide context: COVID-19 samples from acute and convalescent phases originated in the United States, Italy and Spain. T cells, B-cell-depleted T cells, or PBMCs provided the cDNA or gDNA that served as material.

J is TRBJ2-5 and V is TRBV14; D unclear. The sequenced material came from peripheral blood. The TCR was taken from a middle-aged woman who had recovered from COVID-19. This CDR3 is CASSQGSGGETQYF. The CDR3 nucleotides are TGTGCCAGCAGCCAAGGTTCCGGCGGAGAGACCCAGTACTTC. Complete variable domain (other parts from reference TRBV14 and TRBJ2-5): EAGVTQFPSHSVIEKGQTVTLRCDPISGHDNLYWYRRVMGKEIKFLLHFVKESKQDESGMPNNRFLAERTGGTYSTLKVQPAELEDSGVYFCASSQGSGGETQYFGPGTRLLVL.